The 4 T cell receptor beta chains reported below all come from one sample, sequenced in a study of T-cell memory formation after mild COVID-19. TCRdb called the 5' RACE reads again in MiXCR, with one record for every CDR3 protein. The sample shows fewer than 140,000 distinct CDR3 sequences, approximately 17% of them seen only once. The sequenced sample was PBMCs or a T cell subset sorted from them (not recorded which). These receptors were taken from an adult woman who had mild COVID-19 (a few samples of this study predate the infection). Cell type and time point are not known.

This clonotype was found a few times. This chain uses TRBV2 with TRBJ2-7; 9 nucleotides agree with TRBD2. The CDR3 loop spans 13 amino acids. V lost 4 bases, J lost 5 bases, and 3 bases stayed unmatched. The germline gives CDR1 SNHLY, CDR2 FYNNEI. CDR3 sequence (DNA): TGTGCCAGCAGTGGGCGGGAGGGCCACGAGCAGTACTTC. This encodes CASSGREGHEQYF.

The J gene is TRBJ1-4, the V gene TRBV4-3, with TRBD1 matching over 8 bases. The junction had 9 bases not matched to a gene; V was cut back by 0 bases and J by 0 bases. The germline V gene encodes CDR1 LGHNA and CDR2 YSLEER. The CDR3 has 19 amino acids. This chain's CDR3 is CASSQDQDREDATNEKLFF. The CDR3 nucleotides are TGCGCCAGCAGCCAAGATCAGGACAGGGAGGATGCAACTAATGAAAAACTGTTTTTT.

The rearrangement links TRBV5-1 to TRBJ1-1; no definite D call. The CDR3 runs to 16 residues. The V gene's germline CDR1 is SGHRS and CDR2 YFSETQ. V shed 0 bases and J shed 7 bases, with 19 bases lying between them. The CDR3 protein is CASSLEPRESLIEAFF. The DNA for the CDR3 is TGCGCCAGCAGCTTGGAGCCCCGTGAAAGCCTAATTGAAGCTTTCTTT.

The chain uses TRBV11-2 and TRBJ2-1; 7 positions agree with TRBD2. This CDR3 is 16 amino acids long. The J segment lost 4 bases and the V segment lost 0 bases, leaving 6 bases of the junction unmatched. The germline gives CDR1 SGHAT, CDR2 FQNNGV. The CDR3 sequence is CASSLDGTKEYNEQFF. CDR3 DNA sequence: TGTGCCAGCAGCTTAGACGGGACTAAGGAGTACAATGAGCAGTTCTTC.